The 5 T cell receptor beta chains given below trace back to one sample, sequenced in a study of blood T cell repertoires in COVID-19. Produced via immunoSEQ multiplex PCR; TCRdb's table is partial and in-frame only. The sample has about 400,000 clones, about 90% seen once; the top ten hold 2.5% to 3%. The sample comprised PBMCs or T cells enriched from blood (not recorded which). The origin of the receptors is a young woman who had recovered from COVID-19.

This clone was detected a few times. The V and J genes are TRBV10-2 and TRBJ2-4; a possible D gene is TRBD2 (6 bases). This CDR3 comprises 13 residues. V was shortened by 4 bases and J by 6 bases, with 10 bases between the two germline ends. Per germline, CDR1 WSHSY and CDR2 SAAADI. The CDR3 spells CASSGGDGNIQYF. The DNA of the CDR3 is TGCGCCAGCAGTGGGGGGGACGGAAACATTCAGTACTTC.

The chain joins TRBV28 to TRBJ2-7; D might be TRBD1 (5 bases). In germline, CDR1 is MDHEN, CDR2 SYDVKM. The CDR3 has 12 residues. V was pared by 6 bases and J by 3 bases, with 9 bases between. The CDR3 protein is CASRPTVYEQYF. The CDR3, as DNA: TGTGCCAGCAGGCCGACAGTCTACGAGCAGTACTTC.

The chain combines TRBV27 with TRBJ1-6; D is uncertain. Germline V gene data show CDR1 as MNHEY and CDR2 as SMNVEV (reference sequence). The ends were cut back, 4 bases at V and 0 bases at J, with 7 bases in the middle. This CDR3 region has 15 residues. The CDR3 sequence: CASSYASSYNSPLHF. The DNA of the CDR3 is TGTGCCAGCAGTTACGCGAGCTCCTATAATTCACCCCTCCACTTT.

The chain is built from TRBV6-5 and TRBJ1-5; no clear D gene. The V and J ends lost 0 bases and 7 bases respectively, with 7 bases between them. This CDR3 contains 13 residues. Germline loops: CDR1 MNHEY, CDR2 SVGAGI. The CDR3 is CASSYSSEQPQHF. The CDR3 bases are TGTGCCAGCAGTTACTCGAGCGAACAGCCCCAGCATTTT.

The chain carries TRBV24-1 and TRBJ2-6; possible D gene TRBD1, 6 bases. CDR1 KGHDR and CDR2 SFDVKD come from the germline V gene. This CDR3 contains 20 residues. V gave up 7 bases and J gave up 0 bases, with 24 bases separating them. As DNA, the CDR3 is TGTGCCACCAGAGTGCAGAAACCGGGACACCGACTCTCTGGGGCCAACGTCCTGACTTTC. This sequence encodes CATRVQKPGHRLSGANVLTF.